This T cell receptor (beta chain) is from a study of shared clonotypes between healthy human individuals. This CDR3 spans 14 amino acids. Deletions cut 6 bases from V and 2 bases from J, with 10 bases between. Germline V gene lookup returns CDR1 MNHEY and CDR2 SVGAGI. Naive-designated CD8 cells lacked CD45RO, were positively enriched for CCR7, and omitted terminally differentiated effector memory CD45RA+ cells. Sequencing was performed with immunoSEQ multiplex PCR; in TCRdb, only in-frame clones are kept and a portion is missing. The sample includes about 2 million clones, about 95% of them seen just once.

The receptor comes from a man between 18 and 35 years old in good health. Sequenced material: naive CD8+ T cells sorted from blood. This chain joins TRBV6-5 and TRBJ2-2; D may be TRBD1 (6 bases). The CDR3 DNA reads as TGTGCCAGCAGCCCGGACAGTAACACCGGGGAGCTGTTTTTT. Its translation is CASSPDSNTGELFF.